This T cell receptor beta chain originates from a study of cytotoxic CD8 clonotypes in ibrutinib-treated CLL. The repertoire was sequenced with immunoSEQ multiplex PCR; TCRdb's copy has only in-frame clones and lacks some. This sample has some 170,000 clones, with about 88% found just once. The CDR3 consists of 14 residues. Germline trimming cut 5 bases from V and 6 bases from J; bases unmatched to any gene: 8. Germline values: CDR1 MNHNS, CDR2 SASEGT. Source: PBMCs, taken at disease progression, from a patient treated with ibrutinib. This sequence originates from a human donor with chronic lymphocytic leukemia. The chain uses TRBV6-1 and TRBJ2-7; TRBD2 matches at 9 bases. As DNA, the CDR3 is TGTGCCAGCAGTCTTGCGGGAGGGCCGAGCGAGCAGTACTTC. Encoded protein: CASSLAGGPSEQYF.